This T cell receptor beta chain was sequenced in a study of CD8 T cells in ankylosing spondylitis. Study findings and constraints: There was reportedly significant enrichment of clones that were disease-linked in matched ankylosing spondylitis synovial fluid.

This clonotype came up a few times. The antigen is not known. TCRdb reanalysed the 5' RACE reads using MiXCR and keeps one entry per CDR3 protein. The profile shows 380,000 or so distinct CDR3 sequences, 20% to 25% of them singletons. Trimming took off 4 bases at V and 2 bases at J, with 11 bases between the two ends. This CDR3 is 13 amino acids long. Germline V gives CDR1 SQVTM, CDR2 ANQGSEA. The clonotype originates from a male donor with ankylosing spondylitis or in good health (not recorded which). The genes are TRBV29-1 and TRBJ2-5; D possibly corresponds to TRBD2 (5 bases). The sample was blood, either unsorted or a sorted T cell fraction (not recorded which). The CDR3 nucleotides are TGCAGCGTTGTCCCGGGGTCGCAAGAGACCCAGTACTTC. Its protein is CSVVPGSQETQYF.